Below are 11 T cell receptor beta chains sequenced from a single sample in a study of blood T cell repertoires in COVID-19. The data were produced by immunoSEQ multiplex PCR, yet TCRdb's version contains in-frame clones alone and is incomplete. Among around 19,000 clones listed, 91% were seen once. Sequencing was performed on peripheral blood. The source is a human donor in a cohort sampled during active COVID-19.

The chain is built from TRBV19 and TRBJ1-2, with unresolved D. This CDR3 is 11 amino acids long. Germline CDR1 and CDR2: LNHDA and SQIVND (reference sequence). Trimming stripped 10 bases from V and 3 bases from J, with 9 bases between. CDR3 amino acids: CATSGYYGYTF. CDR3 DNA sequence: TGTGCCACCTCAGGTTACTATGGCTACACCTTC.

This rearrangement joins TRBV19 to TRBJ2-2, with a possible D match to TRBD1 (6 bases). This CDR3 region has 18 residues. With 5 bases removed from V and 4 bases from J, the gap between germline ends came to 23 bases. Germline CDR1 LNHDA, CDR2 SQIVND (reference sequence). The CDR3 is CASSSREGVAHITGELFF. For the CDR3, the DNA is TGTGCCAGTAGTTCCCGCGAGGGGGTAGCGCATATCACCGGGGAGCTGTTTTTT.

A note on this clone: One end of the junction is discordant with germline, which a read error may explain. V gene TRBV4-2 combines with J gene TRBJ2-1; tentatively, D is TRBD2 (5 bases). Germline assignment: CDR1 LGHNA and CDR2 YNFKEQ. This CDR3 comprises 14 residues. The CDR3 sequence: CASSQGGLGNEQFF. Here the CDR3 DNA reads TGTGCCAGCAGTCAAGGCGGACTCGGCAATGAGCAGTTCTTC.

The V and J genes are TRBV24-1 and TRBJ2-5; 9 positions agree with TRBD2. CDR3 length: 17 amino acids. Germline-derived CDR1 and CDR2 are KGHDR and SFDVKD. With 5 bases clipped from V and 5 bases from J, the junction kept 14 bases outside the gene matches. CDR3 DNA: TGTGCCACCAGTGCCAAAGTGTCTAGCGGGATTTGGGAGACCCAGTACTTC. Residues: CATSAKVSSGIWETQYF.

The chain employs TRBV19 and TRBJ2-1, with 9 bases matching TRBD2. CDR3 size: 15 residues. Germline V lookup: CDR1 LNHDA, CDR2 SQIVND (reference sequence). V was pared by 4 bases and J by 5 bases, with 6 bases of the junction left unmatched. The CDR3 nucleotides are TGTGCCAGTAGTACCTTTCCTAGCGGGGACAATGAGCAGTTCTTC. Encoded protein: CASSTFPSGDNEQFF.

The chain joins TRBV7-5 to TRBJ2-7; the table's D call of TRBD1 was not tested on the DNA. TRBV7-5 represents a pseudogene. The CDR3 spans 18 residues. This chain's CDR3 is CARSLVRNRDKLTYEQYF. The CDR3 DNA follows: TGTGCCAGAAGCTTAGTCCGAAACCGGGACAAACTTACCTACGAGCAGTACTTC.

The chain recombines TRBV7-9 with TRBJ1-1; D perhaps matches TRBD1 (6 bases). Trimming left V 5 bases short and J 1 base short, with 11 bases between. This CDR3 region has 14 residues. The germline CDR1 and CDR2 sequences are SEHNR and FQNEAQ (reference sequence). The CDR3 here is CASSNTQGNTEAFF. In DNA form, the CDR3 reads TGTGCCAGCAGCAATACACAGGGGAACACTGAAGCTTTCTTT.

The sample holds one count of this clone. The CDR3 region has the DNA TGTGCCACATCGGACAGGGGTCGGCAAGAGACCCAGTACTTC. Translating it yields CATSDRGRQETQYF. The rearrangement uses TRBV19 and TRBJ2-5, with 9 positions matching TRBD1. The length of the CDR3 is 14 residues. Germline-derived CDR1 and CDR2 are LNHDA and SQIVND (reference sequence). J was trimmed by 2 bases and V by 10 bases; bases with no gene match: 8.

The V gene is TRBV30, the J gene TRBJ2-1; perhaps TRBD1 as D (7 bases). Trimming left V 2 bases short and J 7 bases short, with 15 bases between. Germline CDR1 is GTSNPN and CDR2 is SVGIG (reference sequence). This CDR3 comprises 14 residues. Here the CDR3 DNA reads TGTGCCTGGAGTTTGATATCAGGGGGGAATGAGCAGTTCTTC. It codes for CAWSLISGGNEQFF.

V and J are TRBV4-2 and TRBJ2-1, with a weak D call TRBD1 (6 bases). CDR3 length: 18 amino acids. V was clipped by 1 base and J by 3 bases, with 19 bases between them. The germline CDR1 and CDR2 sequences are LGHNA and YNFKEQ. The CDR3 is CASSQVGTSGFGYNEQFF. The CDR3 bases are TGTGCCAGCAGCCAAGTTGGGACATCAGGATTTGGCTACAATGAGCAGTTCTTC.

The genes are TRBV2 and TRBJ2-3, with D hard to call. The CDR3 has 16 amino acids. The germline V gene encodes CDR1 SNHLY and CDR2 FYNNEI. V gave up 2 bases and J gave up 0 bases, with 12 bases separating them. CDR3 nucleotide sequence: TGTGCCAGCAGTGAAAGGAAGCGCTCTAGCACAGATACGCAGTATTTT. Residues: CASSERKRSSTDTQYF. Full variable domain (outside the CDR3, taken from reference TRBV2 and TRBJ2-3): EPEVTQTPSHQVTQMGQEVILRCVPISNHLYFYWYRQILGQKVEFLVSFYNNEISEKSEIFDDQFSVERPDGSNFTLKIRSTKLEDSAMYFCASSERKRSSTDTQYFGPGTRLTVL.